This section outlines one TCR beta chain sequence together with its context. These data are taken from a study of CD8+ T cells in alopecia areata. Overall study: In an open-label trial, patients got 5 to 10 mg tofacitinib twice daily. Tofacitinib exposure lasted 6 to 18 months, followed by 6 months off drug.

Peripheral blood, together with lesional scalp punch biopsies, was collected from alopecia areata patients. cDNA prepared by RNA extraction and subsequent reverse transcription served as the template for sequencing. Method: immunoSEQ multiplex PCR; TCRdb's copy keeps in-frame clones and lacks some. The top ten clones hold approximately 3% of a sample with roughly 120,000 clones, around two fifths of them seen once. The J segment lost 7 bases and the V segment lost 7 bases, leaving 11 bases of the junction unmatched. The germline gives CDR1 SQVTM, CDR2 ANQGSEA. This CDR3 contains 14 residues. This TCR was sampled from a human donor with alopecia areata. Sample: CD4+ T cells sorted from blood. The V and J genes are TRBV29-1 and TRBJ2-7; TRBD2 agrees at 12 bases. In nucleotides, the CDR3 is TGCAGCGCCACCCAGACTAGCGGGAGTGTTGAGCAGTACTTC. Translation gives CSATQTSGSVEQYF.